This is a list of T cell receptor beta chains from one sample in a study of OX40 agonist ivuxolimab in advanced cancers. Profiling relied on immunoSEQ multiplex PCR, and the TCRdb table lists in-frame clones only, not all of them. The sample lists 90,000 to 100,000 clones; 75% to 90% were seen once. The sample was CD4+ or CD8+ T cells sorted from blood, taken in a trial of the OX40 agonist ivuxolimab. The receptor source for this set is an adult with an advanced solid tumor such as melanoma, head and neck, liver or kidney cancer. The CDR3 runs from the conserved cysteine through the conserved F or W. A D gene is named only where the DNA matches it firmly. Clone sizes are given selectively: once, few, many, or a class where the clone is expanded.

D gene	V gene	clone size	J gene	CDR3 DNA	CDR3 protein
NA	TRBV6-7	NA	TRBJ1-3	TGTGCCAGCAGTCCCCGAGCCTCTGGAAACACCATATATTTT	CASSPRASGNTIYF
TRBD2	TRBV6-1	NA	TRBJ2-1	TGTGCCAGCAGTGAGACTAGCGGGAGCTGGAATGAGCAGTTCTTC	CASSETSGSWNEQFF
NA	TRBV6-1	NA	TRBJ1-5	TGTGCCAGCAGTGAACTGTCCCTCAATCAGCCCCAGCATTTT	CASSELSLNQPQHF
NA	TRBV6-6	NA	TRBJ2-2	TGTGCCAGCAGTTATGGGCAGGAGGCCACCGGGGAGCTGTTTTTT	CASSYGQEATGELFF
NA	TRBV6-5	few	TRBJ2-4	TGTGCCAGCAGTTACTCTATGGGAGCCGCCAAAAACATTCAGTACTTC	CASSYSMGAAKNIQYF
NA	TRBV5-5	once	TRBJ1-5	TGTGCCAGCAGCCCTCGAAACAGCTTCAATCAGCCCCAGCATTTT	CASSPRNSFNQPQHF
NA	TRBV30	NA	TRBJ2-3	TGTGCCTGGAGTGCGGGGGACCTCACAGATACGCAGTATTTT	CAWSAGDLTDTQYF
NA	TRBV5-1	NA	TRBJ2-3	TGCGCCAGCAGCTTGATCGCGGCCGGGCGGGATACGCAGTATTTT	CASSLIAAGRDTQYF
NA	TRBV5-8	NA	TRBJ1-1	TGTGCCAGCAGCTCGCGACAGCTAGTCCTGAACACTGAAGCTTTCTTT	CASSSRQLVLNTEAFF
TRBD2	TRBV12-5	NA	TRBJ2-5	TGTGCTAGTGGAGGGGGGACTAGCGGGATCCAAGAGACCCAGTACTTC	CASGGGTSGIQETQYF
TRBD1	TRBV7-2	NA	TRBJ1-1	TGTGCCAGCAAGTCGACAGGGGCGGACACTGAAGCTTTCTTT	CASKSTGADTEAFF
TRBD1	TRBV11-2	NA	TRBJ2-5	TGTGCCAGCAGCACCGACAGGGGACGGGAGACCCAGTACTTC	CASSTDRGRETQYF
TRBD1	TRBV7-9	NA	TRBJ1-1	TGTGCCAGCAGCTTACAAGACAGGGTGAAAGGGGCCAACACTGAAGCTTTCTTT	CASSLQDRVKGANTEAFF
TRBD1	TRBV30	NA	TRBJ1-4	TGTGCCTGCCCGACGGGACAGGGGGTCGGAAAACTGTTTTTT	CACPTGQGVGKLFF
TRBD1	TRBV5-1	once	TRBJ2-5	TGCGCCAGCAGCTTACCCGGGACAGGGGGTTTAGAGACCCAGTACTTC	CASSLPGTGGLETQYF
NA	TRBV5-1	NA	TRBJ1-5	TGCGCCAGCAGCTTGATGTCAGTAGAAGATCAGCCCCAGCATTTT	CASSLMSVEDQPQHF